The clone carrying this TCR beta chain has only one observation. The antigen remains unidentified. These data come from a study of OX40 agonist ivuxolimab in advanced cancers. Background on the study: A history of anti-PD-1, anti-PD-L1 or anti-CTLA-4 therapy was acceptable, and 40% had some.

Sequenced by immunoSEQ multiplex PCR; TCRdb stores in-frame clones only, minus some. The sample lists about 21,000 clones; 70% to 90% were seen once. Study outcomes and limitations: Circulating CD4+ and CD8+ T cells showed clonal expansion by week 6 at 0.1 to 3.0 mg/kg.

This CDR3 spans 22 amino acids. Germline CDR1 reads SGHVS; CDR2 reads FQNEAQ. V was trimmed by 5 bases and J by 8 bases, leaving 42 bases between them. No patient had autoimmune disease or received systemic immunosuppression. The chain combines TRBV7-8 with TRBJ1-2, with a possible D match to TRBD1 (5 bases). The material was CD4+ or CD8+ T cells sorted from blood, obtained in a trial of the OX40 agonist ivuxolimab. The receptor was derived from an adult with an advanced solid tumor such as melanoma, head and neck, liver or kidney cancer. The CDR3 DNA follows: TGTGCCAGCAGCAGCAGTTTGGGAGCTGTAACATTGTGGGGACGAAGCCAAGGAGGCTACACCTTC. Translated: CASSSSLGAVTLWGRSQGGYTF.